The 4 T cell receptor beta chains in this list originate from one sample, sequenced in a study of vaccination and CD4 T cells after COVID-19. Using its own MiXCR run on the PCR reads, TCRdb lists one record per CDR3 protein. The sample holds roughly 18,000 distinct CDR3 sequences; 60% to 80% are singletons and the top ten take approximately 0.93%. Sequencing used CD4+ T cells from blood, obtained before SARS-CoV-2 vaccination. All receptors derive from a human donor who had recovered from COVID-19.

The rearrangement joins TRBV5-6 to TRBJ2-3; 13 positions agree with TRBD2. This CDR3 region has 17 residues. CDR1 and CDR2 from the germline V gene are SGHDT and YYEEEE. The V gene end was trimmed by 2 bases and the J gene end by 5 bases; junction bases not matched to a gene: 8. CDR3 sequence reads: CASSLFTSGRAGDTQYF. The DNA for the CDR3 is TGTGCCAGCAGCTTATTCACTAGCGGGAGGGCCGGAGATACGCAGTATTTT.

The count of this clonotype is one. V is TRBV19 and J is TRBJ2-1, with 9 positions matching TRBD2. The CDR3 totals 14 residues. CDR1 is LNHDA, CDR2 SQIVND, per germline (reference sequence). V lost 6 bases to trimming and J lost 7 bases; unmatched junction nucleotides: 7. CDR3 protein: CASRPAGGWNEQFF. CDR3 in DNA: TGTGCCAGTAGGCCAGCGGGAGGTTGGAATGAGCAGTTCTTC.

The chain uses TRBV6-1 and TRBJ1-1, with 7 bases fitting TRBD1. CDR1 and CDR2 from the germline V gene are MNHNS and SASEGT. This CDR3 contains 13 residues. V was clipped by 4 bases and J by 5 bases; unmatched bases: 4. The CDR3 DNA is TGTGCCAGCAGTGTTACACAGGGGACTGAAGCTTTCTTT. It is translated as CASSVTQGTEAFF.

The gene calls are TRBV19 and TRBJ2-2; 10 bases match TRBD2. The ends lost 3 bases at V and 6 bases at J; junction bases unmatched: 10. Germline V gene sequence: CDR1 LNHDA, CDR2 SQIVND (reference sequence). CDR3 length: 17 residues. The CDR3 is CASSISLPSGSSGELFF. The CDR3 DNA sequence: TGTGCCAGTAGTATCTCCTTGCCTAGCGGGAGCTCCGGGGAGCTGTTTTTT. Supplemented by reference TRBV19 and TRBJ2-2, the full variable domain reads DGGITQSPKYLFRKEGQNVTLSCEQNLNHDAMYWYRQDPGQGLRLIYYSQIVNDFQKGDIAEGYSVSREKKESFPLTVTSAQKNPTAFYLCASSISLPSGSSGELFFGEGSRLTVL.